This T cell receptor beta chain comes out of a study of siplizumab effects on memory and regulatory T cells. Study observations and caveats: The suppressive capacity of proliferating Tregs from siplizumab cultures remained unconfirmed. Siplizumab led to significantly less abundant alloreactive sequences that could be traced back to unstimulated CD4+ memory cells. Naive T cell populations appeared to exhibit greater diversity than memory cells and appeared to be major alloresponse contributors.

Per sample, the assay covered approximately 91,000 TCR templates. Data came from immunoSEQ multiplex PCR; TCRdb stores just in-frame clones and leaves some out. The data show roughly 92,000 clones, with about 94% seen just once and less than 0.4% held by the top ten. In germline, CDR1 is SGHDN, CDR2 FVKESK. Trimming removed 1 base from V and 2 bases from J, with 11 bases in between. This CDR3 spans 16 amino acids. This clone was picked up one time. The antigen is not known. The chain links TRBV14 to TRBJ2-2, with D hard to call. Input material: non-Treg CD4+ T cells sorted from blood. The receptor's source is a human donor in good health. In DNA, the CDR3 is TGTGCCAGCAGCCAAGCTGGAGTCGCCAACACCGGGGAGCTGTTTTTT. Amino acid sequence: CASSQAGVANTGELFF.